The clone carrying this T cell receptor beta chain has just a few counts. The antigen remains undetermined. The CDR3 runs 15 residues. J was trimmed by 9 bases and V by 0 bases; bases with no gene match: 9. Germline V lookup: CDR1 SGHRS, CDR2 YFSETQ. The sample originates from a study of cytomegalovirus exposure and HLA in healthy donors. General study results and limits: Highest at DRB1 and lowest at HLA-C, TCR association rates differed among HLA loci in a later analysis.

In the PCR, 60 Vbeta and 13 Jbeta primers were used. Per the original methods: Counted up in a later analysis, unique TCR beta chains came to about 80 million, with about 9.9 million shared. The table came from immunoSEQ multiplex PCR; TCRdb's copy has only in-frame clones and leaves some out. V and J calls and clone size are given by that table; D and trimming were obtained from the DNA. The sample contains around 97,000 clones, around 80% of which appear only once. The sample taken for sequencing was PBMCs. The TCR originated in a middle-aged man in good health and CMV-seropositive. V usage is TRBV5-1 and J usage is TRBJ2-3; the match to TRBD2 covers 8 bases. CDR3 sequence (DNA): TGCGCCAGCAGCTTGGGGGGGAGCGGGAGTGAAACGCAGTATTTT. Translated, it gives CASSLGGSGSETQYF.